These 18 T cell receptor beta chains were sequenced from one sample in a study of human T cells and chemical hapten exposure. MiXCR, run by TCRdb on the RACE reads, gives a single entry per CDR3 protein. The table has approximately 50,000 distinct CDR3 sequences, approximately 9.9% seen once. Time point here: patch test 3, about 24 weeks after DPC sensitization. This sample's treatment: therapeutic diphenylcyclopropenone sensitization with weekly scalp DPC. Source: whole blood, taken in connection with sensitization to the hapten diphenylcyclopropenone (DPC). The receptor source for this set is a woman aged 40 to 50 with alopecia areata. Some clones in this sample may be carry-over from other donors' samples.

This clonotype was counted many times. The chain combines TRBV7-8 with TRBJ2-1; tentatively, D is TRBD1 or TRBD2 (5 bases each). The CDR3 runs 13 residues. The ends were cut back, 6 bases at V and 5 bases at J, with 11 bases in the middle. The V gene's germline CDR1 is SGHVS and CDR2 FQNEAQ. CDR3 region: CASSPVGDNEQFF. CDR3 DNA: TGTGCCAGCAGTCCGGTGGGGGACAATGAGCAGTTCTTC.

This clonotype was detected once. Mismatch with germline at one junction end may stem from a read error. This rearrangement joins TRBV30 to TRBJ2-3; TRBD2 matches at 9 bases. CDR3 length equals 14 residues. Germline V CDR1 and CDR2: GTSNPN, SVGIG (reference sequence). The CDR3 DNA reads TGTGCCTGGATGAGGCGGGGGGGCGGAGATTCGCAGTATTTT. This gives the protein CAWMRRGGGDSQYF.

This clonotype came up a few times. The chain couples TRBV11-2 to TRBJ2-7; D call uncertain. Per germline, CDR1 SGHAT and CDR2 FQNNGV. Trimming removed 1 base at V and 3 bases at J, with 7 bases between. The CDR3 consists of 13 residues. The CDR3 sequence is CASSLGLDYEQYF. The CDR3 coding sequence is TGTGCCAGCAGCTTAGGGCTGGACTACGAGCAGTACTTC. Drawing the rest from reference TRBV11-2 and TRBJ2-7, the complete variable domain is EAGVAQSPRYKIIEKRQSVAFWCNPISGHATLYWYQQILGQGPKLLIQFQNNGVVDDSQLPKDRFSAERLKGVDSTLKIQPAKLEDSAVYLCASSLGLDYEQYFGPGTRLTVT.

This clonotype was recorded at least ten times. The chain uses TRBV7-3 and TRBJ1-3; TRBD1 matches at 8 bases. Germline CDR1 reads SGHTA; CDR2 reads FQGTGA. The V gene end was trimmed by 5 bases and the J gene end by 0 bases; junction bases not matched to a gene: 6. The CDR3 sequence is 16 residues long. In nucleotides, the CDR3 is TGTGCCAGCAGCCCCTACGGGACAGGCTCTGGAAACACCATATATTTT. Protein: CASSPYGTGSGNTIYF.

This clonotype was detected a few times. V is TRBV2 and J is TRBJ2-3; 11 bases line up with TRBD2. Germline CDR1 and CDR2: SNHLY and FYNNEI. With 3 bases clipped from V and 2 bases from J, the junction kept 7 bases outside the gene matches. There are 17 residues in the CDR3. CDR3 DNA: TGTGCCAGCAGTGATATTACTAGCGGGGGCATCACAGATACGCAGTATTTT. It is translated as CASSDITSGGITDTQYF.

This clonotype was seen repeatedly, ten times or more. The J gene is TRBJ2-1, the V gene TRBV18; 8 positions agree with TRBD1. The V gene end was trimmed by 2 bases and the J gene end by 5 bases; junction bases not matched to a gene: 2. Germline-derived CDR1 and CDR2 are KGHSH and LQKENI. This CDR3 region has 14 residues. CDR3 bases: TGTGCCAGCTCACCAATACAGGGGGACAATGAGCAGTTCTTC. Translated, it gives CASSPIQGDNEQFF.

This clonotype has just a few counts. This rearrangement joins TRBV7-8 to TRBJ2-3; D is perhaps TRBD1 or TRBD2 (5 bases each). The CDR3 is 17 residues long. The germline V gene encodes CDR1 SGHVS and CDR2 FQNEAQ. V lost 1 base and J 2 bases, leaving 16 bases between the germline ends. Here the CDR3 reads CASSLVLSPGATDTQYF. CDR3 nucleotide sequence: TGTGCCAGCAGCTTAGTCTTGTCCCCCGGGGCCACAGATACGCAGTATTTT.

This clonotype was detected many times. The genes are TRBV5-5 and TRBJ1-6; 7 nucleotides align to TRBD1. Trimming took 6 bases from V and 11 from J; bases not matched to a gene: 8. The CDR3 is 13 residues long. Germline CDR1 and CDR2: SGHKS and YYEKEE (reference sequence). CDR3 bases: TGTGCCAGCACAGGAACAACAGGGGCACCCCTCCACTTT. This translates into CASTGTTGAPLHF.

This clonotype was detected a few times. The chain is built from TRBV4-2 and TRBJ1-5; D call uncertain. Germline loops: CDR1 LGHNA, CDR2 YNFKEQ. With 3 bases removed from V and 4 bases from J, the gap between germline ends came to 7 bases. This CDR3 has 13 amino acids. The CDR3 coding sequence is TGTGCCAGCAGCCAGGGCGTAAATCAGCCCCAGCATTTT. The encoded protein is CASSQGVNQPQHF.

The gene calls are TRBV7-8 and TRBJ1-4; D gene uncertain. The germline CDR1 and CDR2 sequences are SGHVS and FQNEAQ. The germline V and J ends were trimmed by 5 bases and 2 bases, with 9 bases remaining between them. The CDR3 loop spans 14 amino acids. In DNA form, the CDR3 reads TGTGCCAGCAGCCGAGGGAGCACTAATGAAAAACTGTTTTTT. Amino acid sequence: CASSRGSTNEKLFF.

There are a few counts of this clonotype. The chain is built from TRBV2 and TRBJ1-1, with D possibly being TRBD1 (6 bases). CDR1 and CDR2 from the germline V gene are SNHLY and FYNNEI. The CDR3 has 15 residues. Deletions cut 10 bases from V and 1 base from J, with 19 bases between. The CDR3 protein is CANNRDNPWNTEAFF. The CDR3 DNA reads as TGTGCCAATAACCGGGACAATCCTTGGAACACTGAAGCTTTCTTT.

This clonotype was found many times. The chain couples TRBV6-2 or TRBV6-3 to TRBJ1-3; D gene uncertain. CDR1 MNHEY and CDR2 SVGEGT come from the germline V gene. The CDR3 loop spans 12 amino acids. V gave up 0 bases and J gave up 5 bases, with 2 bases separating them. CDR3 sequence: CASSYSRNTIYF. The CDR3 nucleotides read TGTGCCAGCAGTTACTCGCGAAACACCATATATTTT.

This clonotype was observed a few times. The chain uses TRBV6-6 and TRBJ1-2, with TRBD1 matching over 7 bases. V lost 7 bases and J lost 5; bases outside the gene matches: 10. Germline V gene lookup returns CDR1 MNHNY and CDR2 SVGAGI (reference sequence). The CDR3 is made up of 14 amino acids. The CDR3 here is CASTKEGGEYGYTF. CDR3 nucleotides: TGTGCCAGCACGAAGGAAGGGGGCGAGTATGGCTACACCTTC.

This clonotype was counted at least ten times. The chain couples TRBV4-2 to TRBJ2-1; 10 nucleotides line up with TRBD2. V shed 3 bases and J 7 bases; nucleotides not matched to a gene: 6. Per the germline V gene, CDR1 is LGHNA and CDR2 is YNFKEQ. CDR3 size: 15 residues. This CDR3 is CASSQEAGGPNEQFF. Here the CDR3 DNA reads TGTGCCAGCAGCCAGGAAGCGGGGGGGCCGAATGAGCAGTTCTTC.

This rearrangement joins TRBV29-1 to TRBJ1-5, with D tentatively TRBD1 (6 bases). Looked up from germline, CDR1 is SQVTM and CDR2 is ANQGSEA. The CDR3 contains 12 residues. V lost 6 bases, J lost 2 bases, and 8 bases lay in between. CDR3 sequence: CSVRQGNQPQHF. As DNA, the CDR3 is TGCAGCGTAAGACAGGGCAATCAGCCCCAGCATTTT.

V is TRBV7-6 and J is TRBJ2-5; TRBD2 matches at 16 bases. CDR1 is SGHVS, CDR2 FNYEAQ, per germline. The trim removed 5 bases at V and 7 bases at J, leaving 7 bases unmatched. This CDR3 spans 16 amino acids. Written as DNA, the CDR3 is TGTGCCAGCAGCCAAGGGACTAGCGGGGGGGTCGGGACCCAGTACTTC. This gives the protein CASSQGTSGGVGTQYF.

This chain joins TRBV4-1 and TRBJ2-2; D gene ambiguous. This CDR3 is built from 14 residues. The germline gives CDR1 MGHRA, CDR2 YSYEKL. V lost 1 base and J lost 0, with 3 bases in between. The DNA of the CDR3 is TGCGCCAGCAGCCAAGCTCCGAACACCGGGGAGCTGTTTTTT. Translating it yields CASSQAPNTGELFF.

Many counts were recorded for this clonotype. The chain joins TRBV7-9 to TRBJ1-2; D remains unclear. The CDR3 is made up of 11 amino acids. Germline V CDR1 and CDR2: SEHNR, FQNEAQ (reference sequence). Trimming stripped 2 bases from V and 8 bases from J, with 6 bases between. CDR3 sequence: CASSLSEGYTF. The CDR3 region has the DNA TGTGCCAGCAGCTTATCCGAGGGCTACACCTTC.